These 20 T cell receptor beta chains came from one sample sequenced in a study of PD-L1 blockade in urothelial cancer. TCRdb's table, derived via immunoSEQ multiplex PCR, lists solely in-frame clones and lacks some. This table has approximately 35,000 clones, 35% to 40% appearing once. Sample: tumor tissue, taken before atezolizumab (anti-PD-L1) treatment. The receptors here all came from a man between 60 and 75 years old with urothelial cancer.

The sample holds a few counts of this clone. V and J are TRBV14 and TRBJ2-7; 8 nucleotides align to TRBD2. The germline gives CDR1 SGHDN, CDR2 FVKESK. This CDR3 comprises 13 residues. Trimming at V came to 5 bases and at J to 5 bases, leaving 5 bases not matched to a gene. CDR3 sequence (DNA): TGTGCCAGCAGCAAAGGACTAGCCCACGAGCAGTACTTC. Translation gives CASSKGLAHEQYF.

This clone came up a few times. The chain links TRBV12-5 to TRBJ1-5, with 10 nucleotides matching TRBD1. Per the germline V gene, CDR1 is LGHNT and CDR2 is FRNRAP. Trimming took 6 bases from V and 6 from J; bases not matched to a gene: 14. This CDR3 region has 17 residues. The CDR3 region has the DNA TGTGCTAGTGGGACGGCTTTGGGACAGGGGCCTGGTCAGCCCCAGCATTTT. This sequence encodes CASGTALGQGPGQPQHF. Combining the CDR3 with reference TRBV12-5 and TRBJ1-5 gives the whole variable domain DARVTQTPRHKVTEMGQEVTMRCQPILGHNTVFWYRQTMMQGLELLAYFRNRAPLDDSGMPKDRFSAEMPDATLATLKIQPSEPRDSAVYFCASGTALGQGPGQPQHFGDGTRLSIL.

The rearrangement uses TRBV29-1 and TRBJ1-2; no clear D gene. Per the germline V gene, CDR1 is SQVTM and CDR2 is ANQGSEA. Trimming took off 5 bases at V and 0 bases at J, with 16 bases between the two ends. The CDR3 runs to 15 residues. The CDR3 loop reads CSVMGWAGPNYGYTF. The CDR3 bases are TGCAGCGTTATGGGCTGGGCAGGTCCTAACTATGGCTACACCTTC.

The chain uses TRBV30 and TRBJ1-6; a possible D gene is TRBD1 (5 bases). Trimming shortened V by 1 base and J by 9 bases, and 7 bases separated the two germline ends. This CDR3 has 12 amino acids. The germline V gene has CDR1 GTSNPN and CDR2 SVGIG (reference sequence). CDR3 loop: CAWSGQGSPLHF. The CDR3 DNA sequence: TGTGCCTGGAGTGGTCAGGGTTCACCCCTCCACTTT.

A few counts support this clone. The chain links TRBV11-3 to TRBJ1-2; TRBD1 aligns across 10 bases. The trim removed 5 bases at V and 4 bases at J, leaving 4 bases unmatched. Germline V gives CDR1 SGHNT, CDR2 YENEEA. This CDR3 spans 14 amino acids. CDR3 DNA: TGTGCCAGCAGCCGGGACAGGGGCTCCTATGGCTACACCTTC. Translated: CASSRDRGSYGYTF.

This clone came up a few times. The V gene is TRBV6-8, the J gene TRBJ1-5, with D uncertain. Trimming removed 7 bases at V and 5 bases at J, with 15 bases between. The germline V gene has CDR1 MNHGY and CDR2 SAAAGT. The length of the CDR3 is 14 residues. Written as DNA, the CDR3 is TGTGCCAGCAATTCCGGGCCACTTCATCAGCCCCAGCATTTT. The encoded protein is CASNSGPLHQPQHF.

This clone was counted a few times. The chain couples TRBV1 to TRBJ2-3; no check of the table's D call, TRBD2, against the DNA was made. TRBV1 is noted as a pseudogene. The CDR3 totals 13 residues. CDR3 region: CASSQAGLPTQYF. In DNA, the CDR3 is TGCGCCAGCAGCCAGGCTGGACTACCCACGCAGTATTTT.

This chain uses TRBV6-8 with TRBJ1-1, with D maybe TRBD1 (5 bases). The germline V gene encodes CDR1 MNHGY and CDR2 SAAAGT. V dropped 7 bases and J dropped 0 bases, with 21 bases sitting between them. This CDR3 is 17 amino acids long. CDR3 loop: CASNSQQGRSVNTEAFF. CDR3 in DNA: TGTGCCAGCAACAGCCAGCAGGGTAGGTCGGTGAACACTGAAGCTTTCTTT.

The chain couples TRBV29-1 to TRBJ1-2; D is perhaps TRBD1 (6 bases). The CDR3 is made up of 15 amino acids. The germline V and J ends were trimmed by 5 bases and 4 bases, with 20 bases remaining between them. Per germline, CDR1 SQVTM and CDR2 ANQGSEA. This CDR3 reads CSVRRGGRIGYGYTF. The CDR3 DNA is TGCAGCGTTCGCAGGGGCGGAAGGATCGGCTATGGCTACACCTTC.

This rearrangement joins TRBV18 to TRBJ2-3; no clear D. The germline gives CDR1 KGHSH, CDR2 LQKENI. The CDR3 is 12 amino acids. The V end lost 2 bases, the J end lost 2 bases, and 2 bases lay between the germline ends. CDR3 in amino acids: CASSPNTDTQYF. In DNA form, the CDR3 reads TGTGCCAGCTCACCAAACACAGATACGCAGTATTTT. Full variable domain (remainder filled in from reference TRBV18 and TRBJ2-3): NAGVMQNPRHLVRRRGQEARLRCSPMKGHSHVYWYRQLPEEGLKFMVYLQKENIIDESGMPKERFSAEFPKEGPSILRIQQVVRGDSAAYFCASSPNTDTQYFGPGTRLTVL.

The chain is built from TRBV19 and TRBJ2-2, with 7 nucleotides matching TRBD1. Trimming took 6 bases from V and 4 from J; bases not matched to a gene: 8. The germline V gene encodes CDR1 LNHDA and CDR2 SQIVND (reference sequence). The CDR3 runs to 15 residues. CDR3 coding DNA: TGTGCCAGTAGCTCCGGGAACAGGGGCACCGGGGAGCTGTTTTTT. This codes for CASSSGNRGTGELFF.

This clone occurred a few times. The V call is TRBV6-8, the J call TRBJ1-3; D not resolved. Deletions cut 5 bases from V and 0 bases from J, with 8 bases between. CDR1 MNHGY and CDR2 SAAAGT come from the germline V gene. The CDR3 sequence is 14 residues long. The CDR3 DNA reads TGTGCCAGCAGTCCTGCCAGCTCTGGAAACACCATATATTTT. As protein: CASSPASSGNTIYF.

This chain uses TRBV4-1 with TRBJ1-1; tentative D call: TRBD1 (6 bases). V lost 0 bases and J lost 1, with 12 bases in between. Germline assignment: CDR1 MGHRA and CDR2 YSYEKL. This CDR3 contains 16 residues. CDR3 in amino acids: CASSQDAGARNTEAFF. The CDR3, as DNA: TGCGCCAGCAGCCAAGATGCGGGGGCGCGGAACACTGAAGCTTTCTTT.

The chain has TRBV25-1 and TRBJ1-1, with D maybe TRBD1 (5 bases). Germline-derived CDR1 and CDR2 are MGHDK and SYGVNS. This CDR3 comprises 14 residues. V was shortened by 6 bases and J by 1 base, with 12 bases between the two germline ends. The CDR3 spells CASRPQGRNTEAFF. CDR3 DNA sequence: TGTGCCAGCAGGCCCCAGGGAAGGAACACTGAAGCTTTCTTT.

The gene calls are TRBV18 and TRBJ1-5; D might be TRBD1 (6 bases). CDR1 KGHSH and CDR2 LQKENI come from the germline V gene. CDR3 length equals 13 residues. The V gene lost 3 bases and the J gene lost 5 bases, with 8 bases spanning the gap. The CDR3 DNA sequence: TGTGCCAGCTCACCGGGGGCTGATCAGCCCCAGCATTTT. It yields the protein CASSPGADQPQHF.

This clone appeared a few times. The rearrangement uses TRBV5-1 and TRBJ2-3; tentatively, D is TRBD1 or TRBD2 (5 bases each). CDR1 and CDR2 from the germline V gene are SGHRS and YFSETQ. The CDR3 runs to 15 residues. The V and J ends lost 0 bases and 3 bases respectively, with 11 bases between them. The CDR3 region has the DNA TGCGCCAGCAGCTTGGGGGACGGAGCTACAGATACGCAGTATTTT. Translated: CASSLGDGATDTQYF.

This clone was picked up a small number of times. The V call is TRBV5-1, the J call TRBJ2-3, with 9 bases identical to TRBD2. In germline, CDR1 is SGHRS, CDR2 YFSETQ. Trimming removed 4 bases from V and 4 bases from J; junction bases left unmatched: 4. CDR3 length: 14 residues. In nucleotides, the CDR3 is TGCGCCAGCAGCCAGACTAGCGGTGCAGATACGCAGTATTTT. It encodes CASSQTSGADTQYF.

This clone was seen only a few times. The V and J genes are TRBV9 and TRBJ1-4, with D perhaps TRBD1 (6 bases). CDR3 length: 15 amino acids. Germline values: CDR1 SGDLS, CDR2 YYNGEE. V lost 4 bases to trimming and J lost 10 bases, with 20 bases between them. DNA for the CDR3: TGTGCCAGCAGCCCCATTCTCTTAGACAGGAGAAAACTGTTTTTT. Translated: CASSPILLDRRKLFF.

This chain connects TRBV25-1 to TRBJ2-1; 7 nucleotides align to TRBD2. The CDR3 has 17 amino acids. The germline V gene encodes CDR1 MGHDK and CDR2 SYGVNS. The V segment lost 4 bases and the J segment 7 bases; nucleotides outside the gene matches: 16. The CDR3 sequence is CASSVSGGGTLRNEQFF. The DNA of the CDR3 is TGTGCCAGCAGTGTGAGTGGCGGGGGTACTCTAAGGAATGAGCAGTTCTTC.

The chain uses TRBV2 and TRBJ2-7; 7 bases align to TRBD1. Losses at the gene ends were 4 bases for V and 3 bases for J; bases not matched to a gene: 0. This CDR3 region has 12 residues. Per germline, CDR1 SNHLY and CDR2 FYNNEI. The CDR3 DNA is TGTGCCAGCAGTGGACAGGGCTACGAGCAGTACTTC. Its translation: CASSGQGYEQYF. Full variable domain (missing parts from reference TRBV2 and TRBJ2-7): EPEVTQTPSHQVTQMGQEVILRCVPISNHLYFYWYRQILGQKVEFLVSFYNNEISEKSEIFDDQFSVERPDGSNFTLKIRSTKLEDSAMYFCASSGQGYEQYFGPGTRLTVT.